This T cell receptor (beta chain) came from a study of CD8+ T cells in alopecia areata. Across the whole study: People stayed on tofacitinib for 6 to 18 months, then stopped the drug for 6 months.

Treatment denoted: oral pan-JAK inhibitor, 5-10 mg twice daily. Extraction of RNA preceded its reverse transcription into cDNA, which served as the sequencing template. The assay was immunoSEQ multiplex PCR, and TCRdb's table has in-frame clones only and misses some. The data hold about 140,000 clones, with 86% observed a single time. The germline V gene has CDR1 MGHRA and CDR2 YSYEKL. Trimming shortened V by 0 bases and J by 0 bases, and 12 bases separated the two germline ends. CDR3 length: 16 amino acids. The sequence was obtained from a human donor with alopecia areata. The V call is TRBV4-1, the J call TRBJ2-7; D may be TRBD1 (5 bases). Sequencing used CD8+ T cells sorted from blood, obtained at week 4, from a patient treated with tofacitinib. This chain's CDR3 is CASSQDQWGISYEQYF. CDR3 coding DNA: TGCGCCAGCAGCCAAGATCAGTGGGGCATCTCCTACGAGCAGTACTTC.